This is a list of T cell receptor beta chains from one sample in a study of response to subunit inactivated influenza vaccine. MiXCR, applied by TCRdb to the RT-PCR reads, yields one record per CDR3 protein. The table records 500,000 to 600,000 distinct CDR3 sequences, 10% to 15% of them present only once. The sequences come from PBMCs from blood, collected 45 days after vaccination. The receptors here all came from a man in his forties or fifties who received an inactivated influenza vaccine. The conserved cysteine and the conserved F or W are not part of the CDR3 here. Size tells how often a clone was seen (once, few, many) or the class of an expanded clone, and some rows leave it out.

j_call v_call clone_size cdr3_aa
TRBJ2-7 TRBV6-2/TRBV6-3 few ASTQRPMDPYEQY
TRBJ2-3 TRBV12-3/TRBV12-4 NA ASTDSVDTQY
TRBJ1-2 TRBV5-1 few ASSLEGRGVYGYT
TRBJ2-7 TRBV6-2/TRBV6-3 few ASSLRALAGGYEQY
TRBJ2-7 TRBV28 NA ASTGGGLAVYEQY
TRBJ1-5 TRBV20-1 once SARDGDRGGLRGQPQH
TRBJ1-6 TRBV19 NA ASRQGDNNSPLH
TRBJ2-4 TRBV7-9 NA ASTFVPSGNIQY
TRBJ2-3 TRBV12-3/TRBV12-4 few ASSLAPSGTDTQY
TRBJ2-3 TRBV12-5 few ASGLNWGSRY
TRBJ1-5 TRBV6-2/TRBV6-3 few ASKRTGGNQPQH
TRBJ2-7 TRBV5-1 NA ASSLNEREGDYEQY
TRBJ2-5 TRBV20-1 few SARVGTGFQETQY
TRBJ2-7 TRBV2 NA ASIRDAYEQY
TRBJ1-3 TRBV7-2 many ASRSGTDVSGNTIY
TRBJ1-5 TRBV7-2 many ASSFSTGKPQH
TRBJ2-1 TRBV29-1 many SVLRTGGLNEQF
TRBJ2-7 TRBV28 many ASSGYFYEQY
TRBJ1-3 TRBV20-1 NA SASNTGRRGNTIY
TRBJ1-6 TRBV7-2 few ASSPGQGTYNSPLH
TRBJ2-7 TRBV6-2/TRBV6-3 few ASRGANYEQY
TRBJ2-7 TRBV9 few ASSGLAASYEQY
TRBJ1-3 TRBV4-3 few ASSQGGNTNSGNTIY
TRBJ1-6 TRBV20-1 NA SARDRYNLSPLH
TRBJ2-3 TRBV7-2 few ASSHASGDGTDTQY
TRBJ2-2 TRBV11-2 many ASSLDRAGELF
TRBJ2-5 TRBV6-2/TRBV6-3 few ASSKPPGTETQY
TRBJ2-1 TRBV9 NA ASSPFGGTSYNEQF
TRBJ1-2 TRBV6-1 NA ASWSGDRGQGYT
TRBJ2-7 TRBV5-1 few ASSLAASGRALYEQY
TRBJ1-5 TRBV24-1 few ATSDGTGAPYPQH
TRBJ2-7 TRBV20-1 many SALGSRGTYEQY
TRBJ2-1 TRBV4-2 NA ASSPRTSGRANEQF
TRBJ1-5 TRBV11-2 few ASSLDPNRRGQPQH
TRBJ1-2 TRBV27 few ASSVMGTGHGYT
TRBJ2-1 TRBV11-1 NA ASSLLDPSGGVSYNEQF
TRBJ2-1 TRBV12-3/TRBV12-4 many ASSLTAYNNEQF
TRBJ2-7 TRBV6-2/TRBV6-3 many ASSITGGSYEQY
TRBJ2-5 TRBV2 NA ASEWPRVRLAGKETQY
TRBJ2-1 TRBV5-6 few ASSLGPAGGMDEQF
TRBJ2-7 TRBV20-1 NA SAPGTSGTYEQY
TRBJ2-1 TRBV20-1 few SAKTSGGAAEQF
TRBJ1-1 TRBV20-1 many SARRQGKAEAF
TRBJ2-5 TRBV6-1 few ASRRTKAETQY
TRBJ2-6 TRBV4-3 NA ASSQEGVGAWGANVLT
TRBJ2-5 TRBV4-2 few ASSHIWTGEETQY
TRBJ2-1 TRBV20-1 NA CARAQTSGRYNEQF
TRBJ2-7 TRBV6-2/TRBV6-3 NA ASSYSRLAGDYEQY
TRBJ1-1 TRBV13 NA ASSLQWNTEAF
TRBJ2-7 TRBV4-3 NA ASSQETSGGYEQY
TRBJ2-5 TRBV18 once ASSRLIEETQY
TRBJ2-7 TRBV4-3 many ASSLQRGDYEQY
TRBJ2-3 TRBV2 NA ASNAGQRDTDTQY